The 29 T cell receptor beta chains listed next were all sequenced from one sample in a study of blood T cells in healthy people across ages. The authors ran a second PCR of about 7 to 11 cycles using a sample-barcoded 5' primer and a J-beta primer mix. Each CDR3 protein is one row after TCRdb ran MiXCR on the 5' RACE reads. The sample has about 670,000 distinct CDR3 sequences; approximately 52% are singletons. Sequencing was done on a sample of blood. Receptor source: an elderly woman in good health.

The chain combines TRBV20-1 with TRBJ1-1, with 7 bases aligning to TRBD1. The CDR3 is 14 residues long. Germline CDR1 reads DFQATT; CDR2 reads SNEGSKA (reference sequence). Losses at the gene ends were 5 bases for V and 5 bases for J; bases not matched to a gene: 11. This CDR3 is CSALSPRGRTEAFF. CDR3 in DNA: TGCAGTGCTCTTTCCCCGAGGGGGCGAACTGAAGCTTTCTTT.

Here the CDR3 DNA reads TGCAGTGCTGCCTCGACTAGCGGGGGCGGTGAGCAGTTCTTC. Encoded protein: CSAASTSGGGEQFF. The chain links TRBV20-1 to TRBJ2-1, with 12 bases aligning to TRBD2. Trimming at V came to 5 bases and at J to 9 bases, leaving 8 bases not matched to a gene. CDR1 DFQATT and CDR2 SNEGSKA come from the germline V gene (reference sequence). This CDR3 contains 14 residues.

The chain couples TRBV28 to TRBJ2-7; 12 bases are shared with TRBD2. The CDR3 contains 14 residues. Germline V gene sequence: CDR1 MDHEN, CDR2 SYDVKM. After removal of 11 bases from V and 4 bases from J, the junction contained 9 bases not matched to a gene. CDR3 protein: CASKSGLAGYEQYF. Here the CDR3 DNA reads TGTGCCTCCAAGTCCGGACTAGCGGGATACGAGCAGTACTTC.

This clonotype was observed a handful of times. The chain recombines TRBV20-1 with TRBJ1-1, with 7 nucleotides matching TRBD1. With 3 bases clipped from V and 5 bases from J, the junction kept 6 bases outside the gene matches. The CDR3 spans 13 residues. Looked up from germline, CDR1 is DFQATT and CDR2 is SNEGSKA (reference sequence). In nucleotides, the CDR3 is TGCAGTGCTAGTTCAGGGGGAGGAACTGAAGCTTTCTTT. Encoded protein: CSASSGGGTEAFF.

This clonotype has more than one count but fewer than ten. The chain uses TRBV12-3 or TRBV12-4 and TRBJ1-2; unclear D gene. This CDR3 spans 14 amino acids. V lost 3 bases, J lost 5 bases, and 13 bases lay in between. The CDR3 sequence is CASSFSQIGYGYTF. CDR3 coding DNA: TGTGCCAGCAGTTTTTCTCAGATCGGGTATGGCTACACCTTC.

The rearrangement links TRBV29-1 to TRBJ1-6; no clear D. Trimming shortened V by 8 bases and J by 7 bases, and 15 bases separated the two germline ends. The germline CDR1 and CDR2 sequences are SQVTM and ANQGSEA. The CDR3 has 13 residues. In nucleotides, the CDR3 is TGCAGCCCCTATCGGGGTCTAAATTCACCCCTCCACTTT. This encodes CSPYRGLNSPLHF.

CDR3 amino acids: CSARPSLQQFF. CDR3 DNA: TGCAGTGCTAGACCCTCCCTCCAGCAGTTCTTC. The chain employs TRBV20-1 and TRBJ2-1; no definite D call. The CDR3 is 11 residues long. In germline, CDR1 is DFQATT, CDR2 SNEGSKA (reference sequence). Deletions cut 2 bases from V and 11 bases from J, with 10 bases between.

The chain joins TRBV20-1 to TRBJ2-3, with D maybe TRBD2 (6 bases). The CDR3 sequence is 14 residues long. Germline lookup yields CDR1 DFQATT and CDR2 SNEGSKA (reference sequence). Deletions cut 8 bases from V and 5 bases from J, with 20 bases between. CDR3 in DNA: TGCAGTTCCATGAGAGCCTTGGGAGGAGATACGCAGTATTTT. The encoded protein is CSSMRALGGDTQYF.

Many counts were recorded for this clonotype. V and J are TRBV20-1 and TRBJ2-4, with 9 bases lining up with TRBD1. CDR3 length equals 13 residues. Germline V CDR1 and CDR2: DFQATT, SNEGSKA (reference sequence). The trim removed 6 bases at V and 10 bases at J, leaving 10 bases unmatched. CDR3: CSATITGQGIQYF. DNA for the CDR3: TGCAGTGCAACTATCACGGGACAGGGAATTCAGTACTTC.

This sequence joins TRBV28 and TRBJ2-4, with TRBD1 matching over 8 bases. The CDR3 consists of 14 residues. Losses at the gene ends were 6 bases for V and 4 bases for J; bases not matched to a gene: 5. Germline assignment: CDR1 MDHEN and CDR2 SYDVKM. The CDR3 region is CASRTRTGKNIQYF. In DNA form, the CDR3 reads TGTGCCAGCAGGACCCGGACAGGGAAAAACATTCAGTACTTC.

This clonotype appeared once. A clone one base away is much larger, so this may be a read error. The chain links TRBV5-1 to TRBJ2-1; D is perhaps TRBD2 (7 bases). The J call may be in error: the DNA end matches TRBJ2-7 better. CDR3 length: 15 residues. Germline V lookup: CDR1 SGHRS, CDR2 YFSETQ. The CDR3 loop is CASSARGATYNEQYF. DNA of the CDR3: TGCGCCAGCAGCGCCCGGGGGGCTACCTACAATGAGCAGTACTTC.

Remarks on this clonotype: This may stem from a read error, because a much larger clone lies one nucleotide away. The rearrangement uses TRBV11-2 and TRBJ2-1; TRBD1 is a possible D gene (5 bases). The V and J ends lost 3 bases and 12 bases respectively, with 18 bases between them. This CDR3 region has 14 residues. CDR1 is SGHAT, CDR2 FQNNGV, per germline. The CDR3 DNA sequence: TGTGCCAGCAGCTTCGAAACAGGTGGATATGTGCAGTTCTTC. It specifies CASSFETGGYVQFF.

This rearrangement joins TRBV7-2 to TRBJ2-4, with D perhaps TRBD2 (6 bases). Trimming took 5 bases from V and 7 from J, leaving 12 bases between them. The CDR3 has 13 residues. Germline loops: CDR1 SGHTA, CDR2 FQGNSA. CDR3 sequence: CASSDLEGNIQYF. The CDR3 bases are TGTGCCAGCAGCGACTTGGAGGGGAACATTCAGTACTTC.

The V gene is TRBV12-3 or TRBV12-4, the J gene TRBJ2-4; TRBD1 aligns across 7 bases. Judging by the DNA end, TRBJ2-7 fits better; the J call may be wrong. The CDR3 extends over 15 amino acids. CDR3 protein: CASMLGTAVAYEQYF. CDR3 nucleotides: TGTGCCAGCATGCTTGGGACAGCGGTTGCCTACGAGCAGTACTTC.

This chain connects TRBV12-3 or TRBV12-4 to TRBJ1-5; D may be TRBD1 (5 bases). CDR3 length equals 15 residues. Deletions cut 2 bases from V and 2 bases from J, with 10 bases between. For the CDR3, the DNA is TGTGCCAGCAGTTTAAGTCAGGGAGGCAATCAGCCCCAGCATTTT. Amino acid sequence: CASSLSQGGNQPQHF.

The CDR3 here is CSPSGSGSYEQYF. The CDR3 nucleotides are TGCAGTCCCAGCGGGAGCGGGTCCTACGAGCAGTACTTC. This rearrangement joins TRBV20-1 to TRBJ2-5; 8 positions agree with TRBD2. The end of the DNA is better explained by TRBJ2-7, so the J call may be wrong. The CDR3 loop spans 13 amino acids. The germline V gene has CDR1 DFQATT and CDR2 SNEGSKA (reference sequence).

This clonotype was counted at least ten times. Just one base apart from a much larger clone, this may be a read error. This sequence joins TRBV6-5 and TRBJ2-1, with TRBD1 as a possible D gene (7 bases). The closer fit of TRBJ2-7 to the DNA end suggests the J call may be wrong. The CDR3 has 15 amino acids. Germline values: CDR1 MNHEY, CDR2 SVGAGI. The DNA for the CDR3 is TGTGCCAGCAGTGCGGCCCCAGGGGGGTACAATGAGCAGTACTTC. It encodes CASSAAPGGYNEQYF.

Comments on this clonotype: This sequence may be a read error, since a much larger clone differs from it by one base. The chain carries TRBV3-1 and TRBJ2-5, with 7 bases matching TRBD2. The CDR3 extends over 16 amino acids. Germline loops: CDR1 LGHDT, CDR2 YNNKEL (reference sequence). Trimming removed 4 bases from V and 2 bases from J; junction bases left unmatched: 10. The CDR3 DNA is TGTGCCAGCAGCCCTGGACTAGTCCCTCCACAAGAGACCCAGTACTTC. Residues: CASSPGLVPPQETQYF.

In regard to this clonotype: A clone one base away is much larger, so this may be a read error. The chain employs TRBV12-3 or TRBV12-4 and TRBJ2-1, with a weak D call TRBD2 (6 bases). The CDR3 has 14 amino acids. The CDR3 protein is CVSSPGGSDNEQFF. The CDR3 DNA follows: TGTGTCAGCAGCCCTGGGGGGTCTGACAATGAGCAGTTCTTC.

The gene calls are TRBV20-1 and TRBJ2-3; D remains unclear. The CDR3 contains 14 residues. Germline V CDR1 and CDR2: DFQATT, SNEGSKA (reference sequence). The germline V and J ends were trimmed by 4 bases and 0 bases, with 11 bases remaining between them. CDR3 nucleotides: TGCAGTGCTAAGACTCTTTCTAGCACAGATACGCAGTATTTT. It encodes CSAKTLSSTDTQYF.

The chain uses TRBV28 and TRBJ2-3; TRBD1 is a possible D gene (6 bases). Trimming removed 0 bases from V and 1 base from J, with 8 bases in between. This CDR3 is built from 15 residues. Germline V lookup: CDR1 MDHEN, CDR2 SYDVKM. In DNA, the CDR3 is TGTGCCAGCAGTTTATGGGGGGCCGGCACAGATACGCAGTATTTT. Translating it yields CASSLWGAGTDTQYF.

The rearrangement joins TRBV20-1 to TRBJ2-5, with 11 positions matching TRBD2. With 2 bases clipped from V and 0 bases from J, the junction kept 2 bases outside the gene matches. This CDR3 is built from 15 residues. Germline assignment: CDR1 DFQATT and CDR2 SNEGSKA (reference sequence). CDR3 nucleotide sequence: TGCAGTGCTAGAACTAGCGGGGGATACCAAGAGACCCAGTACTTC. Translating gives CSARTSGGYQETQYF.

The gene calls are TRBV7-8 and TRBJ2-3; no clear D gene. CDR1 SGHVS and CDR2 FQNEAQ come from the germline V gene. The germline V and J ends were trimmed by 9 bases and 1 base, with 14 bases remaining between them. This CDR3 has 14 residues. The CDR3 DNA reads as TGTGCCAGTTGTTGGGTAGAGGGCACAGATACGCAGTATTTT. This codes for CASCWVEGTDTQYF. Supplemented by reference TRBV7-8 and TRBJ2-3, the full variable domain reads GAGVSQSPRYKVAKRGQDVALRCDPISGHVSLFWYQQALGQGPEFLTYFQNEAQLDKSGLPSDRFFAERPEGSVSTLKIQRTQQEDSAVYLCASCWVEGTDTQYFGPGTRLTVL.

The chain has TRBV12-3 or TRBV12-4 and TRBJ2-3; 8 bases match TRBD2. The CDR3 runs 15 residues. V was clipped by 8 bases and J by 1 base; unmatched bases: 8. Here the CDR3 reads CASGPLSGGTDTQYF. The CDR3 DNA reads as TGTGCCAGCGGACCCCTTAGCGGGGGCACAGATACGCAGTATTTT.

The chain employs TRBV12-3 or TRBV12-4 and TRBJ2-7, with D perhaps TRBD2 (6 bases). Trimming left V 0 bases short and J 1 base short, with 16 bases between. The length of the CDR3 is 17 residues. This chain's CDR3 is CASSLAGRGLISYEQYF. CDR3 bases: TGTGCCAGCAGTTTAGCGGGGCGGGGATTGATTTCCTACGAGCAGTACTTC.

This clonotype has a count of ten or more. The chain combines TRBV7-2 with TRBJ2-3; 11 nucleotides line up with TRBD2. The V and J ends lost 10 bases and 8 bases, in that order; junction bases with no gene match: 8. From germline, CDR1 is SGHTA and CDR2 FQGNSA. This CDR3 spans 13 amino acids. This CDR3 is CATKPGTSGTQYF. DNA of the CDR3: TGTGCCACTAAACCCGGGACTAGCGGTACGCAGTATTTT.

V usage is TRBV29-1 and J usage is TRBJ2-7; D is ambiguous. This CDR3 has 12 amino acids. Germline V gene data show CDR1 as SQVTM and CDR2 as ANQGSEA. V shed 7 bases and J shed 1 base, with 11 bases lying between them. DNA for the CDR3: TGCAGCGCTGGTGAAGGTTCCTACGAGCAGTACTTC. Residues: CSAGEGSYEQYF.

A note on this clonotype: At one of its ends the junction is not consistent with the germline gene, which may arise from a read error. The V gene is TRBV7-2, the J gene TRBJ2-7; TRBD1 aligns across 9 bases. This CDR3 spans 15 amino acids. Germline V CDR1 and CDR2: SGHTA, FQGNSA. The CDR3: CATSRDGQGRDEQYF. The CDR3 DNA reads as TGTGCCACCAGCAGAGACGGACAGGGGAGGGACGAGCAGTACTTC.

This clonotype appeared a single time. The V gene is TRBV29-1, the J gene TRBJ2-5, with no clear D. The CDR3 contains 11 residues. From germline, CDR1 is SQVTM and CDR2 ANQGSEA. V lost 5 bases and J 5 bases, leaving 9 bases between the germline ends. DNA of the CDR3: TGCAGCGTTTACATTCAGGAGACCCAGTACTTC. Protein sequence: CSVYIQETQYF.